Following are 16 T cell receptor beta chains from one sample sequenced in a study of preoperative IRX-2 immunotherapy in early breast cancer (dated by TCRdb to between 2018 and 2021). What this sample's treatment or condition label stands for: preoperative locoregional IRX-2 cytokine immunotherapy. The library relied on the immunoSEQ multiplex PCR assay. Drawn from immuneACCESS, this table holds only the in-frame rearrangements with V and J called that TCRdb kept. Clones are partly lost; checked studies trace under half to an unresolved V gene and leave the rest unexplained. The sample contains about 24,000 clones, 85% to 90% of them found a single time. The ten largest clones add up to over 25% of the sample. The sample was tumor tissue, taken after IRX-2 immunotherapy. Source of these receptors: a human donor with breast cancer.

This chain connects TRBV5-5 to TRBJ2-1; 9 bases line up with TRBD2. Germline V gene lookup returns CDR1 SGHKS and CDR2 YYEKEE (reference sequence). The CDR3 is 14 amino acids. V lost 10 bases and J lost 7; bases outside the gene matches: 12. CDR3 region: CAVGGGAVRNEQFF. CDR3 bases: TGTGCCGTGGGCGGGGGGGCGGTGAGGAATGAGCAGTTCTTC.

V and J are TRBV7-8 and TRBJ2-6; D unresolved. Per the germline V gene, CDR1 is SGHVS and CDR2 is FQNEAQ. V lost 1 base and J 2 bases, leaving 6 bases between the germline ends. CDR3 length: 15 amino acids. The CDR3 here is CASSLDTPGANVLTF. The CDR3 DNA sequence: TGTGCCAGCAGCTTAGACACCCCTGGGGCCAACGTCCTGACTTTC. The full variable domain, in which reference TRBV7-8 and TRBJ2-6 provide the parts outside the CDR3, is GAGVSQSPRYKVAKRGQDVALRCDPISGHVSLFWYQQALGQGPEFLTYFQNEAQLDKSGLPSDRFFAERPEGSVSTLKIQRTQQEDSAVYLCASSLDTPGANVLTFGAGSRLTVL.

This clone showed up just a few times. The chain joins TRBV10-1 to TRBJ1-3, with D unresolved. Between the trimmed V and J ends, which lost 9 bases and 0 bases, there was a span of 15 bases. In germline, CDR1 is WNHNN, CDR2 SYGVQD (reference sequence). This CDR3 contains 15 residues. The CDR3 nucleotides are TGCGCCAGGGGTGTGAGGCAGAGCTCTGGAAACACCATATATTTT. Translation: CARGVRQSSGNTIYF.

The CDR3, as DNA: TGTGCCAGCAGCTTAGGGCAGGGTTCGCAGTTCTTC. It is translated as CASSLGQGSQFF. V usage is TRBV7-9 and J usage is TRBJ2-1, with a possible D match to TRBD1 (5 bases). There are 12 residues in the CDR3. Trimming removed 1 base from V and 12 bases from J, with 10 bases in between. Germline V gene lookup returns CDR1 SEHNR and CDR2 FQNEAQ (reference sequence).

V and J are TRBV28 and TRBJ2-2, with 7 positions matching TRBD1. The CDR3 is made up of 15 amino acids. The V gene's germline CDR1 is MDHEN and CDR2 SYDVKM. V shed 4 bases and J 5 bases; nucleotides not matched to a gene: 7. CDR3 coding DNA: TGTGCCAGCAGTTCCAGACAGGGCTGGACCGGGGAGCTGTTTTTT. Residues: CASSSRQGWTGELFF.

CDR3 protein: CSVERRASNTEAFF. CDR3 DNA: TGCAGCGTTGAGCGCAGGGCCTCGAACACTGAAGCTTTCTTT. V gene TRBV29-1 combines with J gene TRBJ1-1; the D gene is possibly TRBD1 (5 bases). The CDR3 runs to 14 residues. Per germline, CDR1 SQVTM and CDR2 ANQGSEA. Trimming took off 3 bases at V and 1 base at J, with 12 bases between the two ends.

The chain recombines TRBV6-5 with TRBJ2-7; possible D gene TRBD1, 6 bases. Germline CDR1 MNHEY, CDR2 SVGAGI. The CDR3 is made up of 15 amino acids. The V end was cut by 6 bases, the J end by 4 bases, with 19 bases between. The CDR3 DNA sequence: TGTGCCAGCAGACTATATAGACAGGTGTCGTACGAGCAGTACTTC. It is translated as CASRLYRQVSYEQYF.

This clone was seen a few times. The genes are TRBV6-5 and TRBJ1-6; 7 nucleotides align to TRBD1. V dropped 5 bases and J dropped 14; count of bases not matched to a gene: 12. The CDR3 totals 14 residues. Germline V CDR1 and CDR2: MNHEY, SVGAGI. CDR3 loop: CASSTGVPPLALHF. The CDR3 bases are TGTGCCAGCAGTACAGGGGTCCCGCCTTTGGCCCTCCACTTT.

The chain uses TRBV6-1 and TRBJ1-2; D uncertain. The germline gives CDR1 MNHNS, CDR2 SASEGT. This CDR3 comprises 12 residues. Trimming took off 2 bases at V and 2 bases at J, with 3 bases between the two ends. The CDR3 here is CASSERNYGYTF. CDR3 nucleotide sequence: TGTGCCAGCAGTGAACGAAACTATGGCTACACCTTC.

For the CDR3, the DNA is TGTGCCAGCAGTTACTCAGGGTTGGGAACTACCCGCGAGCAGTACTTC. It specifies CASSYSGLGTTREQYF. V usage is TRBV6-5 and J usage is TRBJ2-7; D unclear. The CDR3 is made up of 16 amino acids. CDR1 MNHEY and CDR2 SVGAGI come from the germline V gene. The ends were cut back, 0 bases at V and 6 bases at J, with 18 bases in the middle.

V and J are TRBV12-2 and TRBJ1-5; TRBD1 is taken as the D call from the table, unchecked against the DNA. TRBV12-2 is tagged as a pseudogene. The CDR3 sequence is 14 residues long. CDR3 nucleotides: TGTGCAAGTCGCTTCTGGCAGGGGAGTCAGCCCCAGCATTTT. It yields the protein CASRFWQGSQPQHF.

This rearrangement joins TRBV6-1 to TRBJ1-1, with D tentatively TRBD1 (6 bases). V dropped 5 bases and J dropped 3 bases, with 13 bases sitting between them. Germline CDR1 is MNHNS and CDR2 is SASEGT. This CDR3 comprises 14 residues. The CDR3 nucleotides read TGTGCCAGCAGTCTCCAGGGGATCGACACTGAAGCTTTCTTT. Its translation: CASSLQGIDTEAFF.

The J gene is TRBJ1-2, the V gene TRBV2; no reliable D call. CDR3 length equals 15 residues. The germline V gene encodes CDR1 SNHLY and CDR2 FYNNEI. V was pared by 5 bases and J by 0 bases, with 13 bases between. The CDR3, as DNA: TGTGCCAGCAGTTTCTTTGGCCCAACTAACTATGGCTACACCTTC. This encodes CASSFFGPTNYGYTF.

This clone was found once. This chain uses TRBV7-9 with TRBJ1-5; D is uncertain. V gave up 0 bases and J gave up 4 bases, with 7 bases separating them. CDR1 is SEHNR, CDR2 FQNEAQ, per germline (reference sequence). The CDR3 covers 14 residues. This CDR3 reads CASSLASGNQPQHF. In DNA, the CDR3 is TGTGCCAGCAGCTTAGCGTCGGGAAATCAGCCCCAGCATTTT.

This clone appeared once. The chain has TRBV19 and TRBJ1-1, with TRBD1 matching over 9 bases. This CDR3 is 14 amino acids long. The V and J ends lost 5 bases and 6 bases, in that order; junction bases with no gene match: 7. Germline CDR1 and CDR2: LNHDA and SQIVND (reference sequence). The CDR3 coding sequence is TGTGCCAGTAGTGCGGGACAGGGCCGCGCTGAAGCTTTCTTT. Encoded protein: CASSAGQGRAEAFF.

The chain combines TRBV6-1 with TRBJ2-7; TRBD1 matches 8 bases. The germline gives CDR1 MNHNS, CDR2 SASEGT. This CDR3 is built from 15 residues. Trimming at V came to 7 bases and at J to 3 bases, leaving 11 bases not matched to a gene. The CDR3 nucleotides read TGTGCCAGCACCCGTGACGGGACAGGTCGCTACGAGCAGTACTTC. Translating gives CASTRDGTGRYEQYF.